The 3 T cell receptor beta chains in this list originate from one sample, sequenced in a study of blood T cell repertoires in COVID-19. Profiled with immunoSEQ multiplex PCR; TCRdb holds only in-frame clones, not every one. The sample holds over 85,000 clones, 80% to 90% seen once. Material for sequencing was peripheral blood. These receptors originate from a human donor in a cohort sampled during active COVID-19.

The chain is built from TRBV25-1 and TRBJ2-5; D may be TRBD2 (6 bases). This CDR3 region has 17 residues. The V gene's germline CDR1 is MGHDK and CDR2 SYGVNS. V shed 1 base and J shed 1 base, with 16 bases lying between them. DNA of the CDR3: TGTGCCAGCAGTGAATTAGGGTTTGGGGGAGGCCAAGAGACCCAGTACTTC. Translation: CASSELGFGGGQETQYF.

The V gene is TRBV7-3, the J gene TRBJ2-3, with TRBD2 identical over 13 bases. Germline CDR1 and CDR2: SGHTA and FQGTGA. This CDR3 is built from 16 residues. V trimming: 5 bases; J trimming: 3 bases; junction bases outside the gene matches: 5. The CDR3 loop is CASSLGTSGTTDTQYF. In DNA, the CDR3 is TGTGCCAGCAGCCTGGGGACTAGCGGGACGACAGATACGCAGTATTTT.

This sequence joins TRBV7-3 and TRBJ2-1; D is possibly TRBD2 (6 bases). The V end lost 5 bases, the J end lost 6 bases, and 17 bases lay between the germline ends. The CDR3 has 15 amino acids. Germline assignment: CDR1 SGHTA and CDR2 FQGTGA. DNA for the CDR3: TGTGCCAGCAGCCCCTCGGGGGAGGCGGGCAATGAGCAGTTCTTC. Protein product: CASSPSGEAGNEQFF.